This T cell receptor (beta chain) appears in the sequencing data of a study of Graves' ophthalmopathy and Graves' hyperthyroidism. As the template, RNA transcripts were used to amplify TCR beta CDR3 regions. First-round RT-PCR used HTBI primers; second-round multiplex PCR followed. Using its own MiXCR run on the multiplex PCR reads, TCRdb lists one record per CDR3 protein. Of hundreds of thousands of distinct CDR3 sequences listed, about 20% were seen once; the top ten hold approximately 6.5%. This CDR3 comprises 16 residues. From germline, CDR1 is MNHEY and CDR2 SVGAGI. Unmatched junction bases numbered 5, after V lost 2 bases and J lost 7 bases.

The sequencing input was peripheral blood. The V gene is TRBV6-5, the J gene TRBJ2-5; 15 nucleotides line up with TRBD2. The TCR was taken from a woman aged 18-29 years with stable Graves' hyperthyroidism. Some clones in this sample may be carry-over from other donors' samples. The chain's CDR3 is CASSYGLAGGRGTQYF. The CDR3 region has the DNA TGTGCCAGCAGTTACGGACTAGCGGGGGGGCGGGGGACCCAGTACTTC.